Here is one TCR beta chain with its context. The sample holds a few counts of this clonotype. No cognate antigen has been identified for it. Nothing much larger sits one base from this clone, and base qualities are not available. The sample belongs to a study of T-cell reconstitution after alpha-beta-depleted transplantation in children (dated by TCRdb to 2015 to 2016). Concerning the study at large: T-cell immune reconstitution after TCRalphabeta/CD19-depleted allogeneic hematopoietic cell transplantation in children was quantitatively tracked in the study by means of TCR repertoire profiling.

Library preparation was by PCR. Sequenced using an Illumina HiSeq 2500. TCR libraries were prepared with molecular barcoding, using unique molecular identifiers to normalize TCRbeta repertoire quantification. The public reads were reprocessed in TCRdb via fastp at Q25 and MiXCR, keeping in-frame beta chains. Here each entry gathers all rows of one CDR3 protein and keeps the most common genes and DNA. The sample yields approximately 350,000 distinct CDR3 sequences; around a tenth were counted once. In total, the top ten clones hold 2% to 2.5% of the sample. After removal of 4 bases from V and 4 bases from J, the junction retains 3 bases not matched to a gene. CDR1 and CDR2 were assigned from the germline V gene as KGHDR and SFDVKD. The cysteine opens and the phenylalanine closes a CDR3 of 15 amino acids. Here the CDR3 DNA is all that survives: 45 bases in frame from base 1.

This TCR came from a human donor who donated a stem cell graft to a child with acute lymphoblastic leukemia. The chain couples TRBV24-1 to TRBJ2-1; 10 bases in the middle match TRBD1. Here the sequenced sample was PBMCs from the stem cell graft donor, taken from the stem cell graft. The DNA is TGTGCCACCAGTGACGGACAGGGGGATTACAATGAGCAGTTCTTC. Translated, this gives CATSDGQGDYNEQFF.